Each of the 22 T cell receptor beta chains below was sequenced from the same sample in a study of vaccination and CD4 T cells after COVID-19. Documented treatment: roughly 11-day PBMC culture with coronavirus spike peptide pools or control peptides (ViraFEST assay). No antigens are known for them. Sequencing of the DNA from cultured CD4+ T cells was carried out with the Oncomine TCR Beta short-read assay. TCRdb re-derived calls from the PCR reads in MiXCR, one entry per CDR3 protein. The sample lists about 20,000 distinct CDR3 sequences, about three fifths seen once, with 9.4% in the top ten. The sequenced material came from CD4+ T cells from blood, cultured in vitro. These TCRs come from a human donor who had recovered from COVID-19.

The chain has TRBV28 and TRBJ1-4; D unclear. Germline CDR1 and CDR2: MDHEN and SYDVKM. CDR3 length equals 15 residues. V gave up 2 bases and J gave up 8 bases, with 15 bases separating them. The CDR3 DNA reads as TGTGCCAGCAGTTTAAGCGGCGGACCGAGCGAAAAACTGTTTTTT. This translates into CASSLSGGPSEKLFF.

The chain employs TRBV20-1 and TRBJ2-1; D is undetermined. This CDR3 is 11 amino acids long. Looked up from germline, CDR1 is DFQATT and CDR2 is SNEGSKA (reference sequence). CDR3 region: CGSISINEQFF. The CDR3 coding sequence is TGCGGGTCTATTAGTATAAATGAGCAGTTCTTC.

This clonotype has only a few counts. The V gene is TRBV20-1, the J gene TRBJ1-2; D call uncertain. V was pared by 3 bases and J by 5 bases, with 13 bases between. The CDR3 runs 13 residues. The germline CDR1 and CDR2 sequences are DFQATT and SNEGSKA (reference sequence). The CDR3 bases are TGCAGTGCTAGTATCCGCGGGCTTTATGGCTACACCTTC. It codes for CSASIRGLYGYTF.

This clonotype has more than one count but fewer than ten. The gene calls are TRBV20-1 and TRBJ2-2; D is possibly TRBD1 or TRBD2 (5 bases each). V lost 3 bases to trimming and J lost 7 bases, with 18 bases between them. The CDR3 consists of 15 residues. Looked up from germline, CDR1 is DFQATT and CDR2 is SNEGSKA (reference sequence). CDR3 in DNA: TGCAGTGCTAGGGGGCAGGGAGTTTTAATCGGGGAGCTGTTTTTT. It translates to CSARGQGVLIGELFF.

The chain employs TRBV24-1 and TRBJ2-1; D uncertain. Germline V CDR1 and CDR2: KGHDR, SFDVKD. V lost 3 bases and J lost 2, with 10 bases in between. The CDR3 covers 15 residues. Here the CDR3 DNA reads TGTGCCACCAGTGATCAACGGGCCCCCTACAATGAGCAGTTCTTC. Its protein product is CATSDQRAPYNEQFF.

CDR3 loop: CASSLTSQNEQFF. CDR3 in DNA: TGTGCCAGCAGCTTAACTAGCCAGAATGAGCAGTTCTTC. V and J are TRBV7-3 and TRBJ2-1; D is unresolved. The CDR3 is 13 residues long. Germline assignment: CDR1 SGHTA and CDR2 FQGTGA. Trimming shortened V by 0 bases and J by 7 bases, and 7 bases separated the two germline ends.

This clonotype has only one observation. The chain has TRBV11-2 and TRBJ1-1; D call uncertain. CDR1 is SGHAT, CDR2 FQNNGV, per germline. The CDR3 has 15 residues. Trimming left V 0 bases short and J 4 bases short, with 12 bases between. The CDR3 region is CASSLDQRASTEAFF. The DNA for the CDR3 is TGTGCCAGCAGCTTAGATCAACGGGCGAGCACTGAAGCTTTCTTT.

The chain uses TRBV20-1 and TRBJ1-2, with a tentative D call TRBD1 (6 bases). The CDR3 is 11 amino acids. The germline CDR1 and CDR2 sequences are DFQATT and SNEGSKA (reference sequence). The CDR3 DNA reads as TGCAGCGGCTGGGGGGGGGCCGGCTACACCTTC. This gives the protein CSGWGGAGYTF.

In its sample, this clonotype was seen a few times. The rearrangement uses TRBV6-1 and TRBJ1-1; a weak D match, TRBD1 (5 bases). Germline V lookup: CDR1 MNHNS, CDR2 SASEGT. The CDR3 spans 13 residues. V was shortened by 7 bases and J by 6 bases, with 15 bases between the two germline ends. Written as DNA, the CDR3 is TGTGCCAGCACCCAAATAGGGGCTCCTGAAGCTTTCTTT. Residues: CASTQIGAPEAFF.

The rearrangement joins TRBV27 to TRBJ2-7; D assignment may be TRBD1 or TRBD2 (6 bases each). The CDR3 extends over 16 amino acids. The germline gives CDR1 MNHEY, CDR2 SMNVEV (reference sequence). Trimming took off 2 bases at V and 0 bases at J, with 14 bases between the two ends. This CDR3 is CASSLGMGGSSYEQYF. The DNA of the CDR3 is TGTGCCAGCAGTTTAGGGATGGGGGGCAGCTCCTACGAGCAGTACTTC.

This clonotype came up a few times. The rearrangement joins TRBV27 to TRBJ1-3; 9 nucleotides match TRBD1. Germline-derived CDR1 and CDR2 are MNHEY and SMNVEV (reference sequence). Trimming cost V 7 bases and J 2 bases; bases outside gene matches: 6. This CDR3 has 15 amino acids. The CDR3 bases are TGTGCCAGCAAAAGGACAGGGGACCCTGGAAACACCATATATTTT. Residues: CASKRTGDPGNTIYF.

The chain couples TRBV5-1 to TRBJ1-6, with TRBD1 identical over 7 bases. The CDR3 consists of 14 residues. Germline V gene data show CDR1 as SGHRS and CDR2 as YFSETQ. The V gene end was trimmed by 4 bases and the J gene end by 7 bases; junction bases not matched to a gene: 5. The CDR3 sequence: CASSETGRNSPLHF. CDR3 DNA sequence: TGCGCCAGCAGCGAGACAGGGCGCAATTCACCCCTCCACTTT.

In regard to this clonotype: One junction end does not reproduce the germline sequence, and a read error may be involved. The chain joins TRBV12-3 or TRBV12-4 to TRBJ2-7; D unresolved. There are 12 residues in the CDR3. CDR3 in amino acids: CASSSLWLPVWF. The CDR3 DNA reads TGTGCCAGCAGTTCTTTGTGGTTGCCCGTTTGGTTC.

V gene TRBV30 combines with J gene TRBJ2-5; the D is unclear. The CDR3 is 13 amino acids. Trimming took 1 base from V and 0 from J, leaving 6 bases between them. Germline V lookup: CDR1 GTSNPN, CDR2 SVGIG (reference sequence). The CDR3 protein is CAWSAPNQETQYF. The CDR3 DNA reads TGTGCCTGGAGTGCTCCAAACCAAGAGACCCAGTACTTC.

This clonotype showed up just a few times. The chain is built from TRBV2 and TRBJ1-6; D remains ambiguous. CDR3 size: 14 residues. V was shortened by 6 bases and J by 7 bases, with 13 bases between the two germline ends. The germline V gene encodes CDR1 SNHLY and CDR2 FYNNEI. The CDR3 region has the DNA TGTGCCAGCAGACCCCAGGAGGGCAATTCACCCCTCCACTTT. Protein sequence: CASRPQEGNSPLHF.

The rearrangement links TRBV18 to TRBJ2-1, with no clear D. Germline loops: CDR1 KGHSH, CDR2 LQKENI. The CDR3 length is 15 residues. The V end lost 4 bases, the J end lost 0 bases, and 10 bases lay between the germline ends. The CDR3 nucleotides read TGTGCCAGCTCACTCGACTTGCGCTCCTACAATGAGCAGTTCTTC. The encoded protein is CASSLDLRSYNEQFF.

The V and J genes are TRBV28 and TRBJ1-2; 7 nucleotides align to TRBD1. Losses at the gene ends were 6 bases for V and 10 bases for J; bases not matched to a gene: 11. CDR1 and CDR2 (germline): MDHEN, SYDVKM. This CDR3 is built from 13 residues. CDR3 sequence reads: CASRQTNRGLYTF. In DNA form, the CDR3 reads TGTGCCAGCAGACAGACCAACAGGGGTCTCTACACCTTC.

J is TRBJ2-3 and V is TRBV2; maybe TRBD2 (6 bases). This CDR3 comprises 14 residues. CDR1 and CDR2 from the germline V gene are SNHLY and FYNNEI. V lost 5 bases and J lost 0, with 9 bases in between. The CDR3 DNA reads TGTGCCAGCAGTTTAGCGGCTAGCACAGATACGCAGTATTTT. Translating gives CASSLAASTDTQYF.

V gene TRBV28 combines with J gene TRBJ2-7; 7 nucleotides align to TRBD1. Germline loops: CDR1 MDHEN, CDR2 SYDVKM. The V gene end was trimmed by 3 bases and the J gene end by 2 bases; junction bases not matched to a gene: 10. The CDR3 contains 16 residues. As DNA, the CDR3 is TGTGCCAGCAGTTTCCAGAGACAGGGTATACCCTACGAGCAGTACTTC. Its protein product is CASSFQRQGIPYEQYF.

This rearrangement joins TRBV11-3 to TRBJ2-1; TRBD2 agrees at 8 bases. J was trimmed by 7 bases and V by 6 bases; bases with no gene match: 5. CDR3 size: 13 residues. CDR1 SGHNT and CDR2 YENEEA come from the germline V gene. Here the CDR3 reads CASREAGENEQFF. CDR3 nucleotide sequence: TGTGCCAGCAGAGAAGCGGGAGAGAATGAGCAGTTCTTC. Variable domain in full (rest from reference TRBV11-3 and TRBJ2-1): EAGVVQSPRYKIIEKKQPVAFWCNPISGHNTLYWYLQNLGQGPELLIRYENEEAVDDSQLPKDRFSAERLKGVDSTLKIQPAELGDSAVYLCASREAGENEQFFGPGTRLTVL.

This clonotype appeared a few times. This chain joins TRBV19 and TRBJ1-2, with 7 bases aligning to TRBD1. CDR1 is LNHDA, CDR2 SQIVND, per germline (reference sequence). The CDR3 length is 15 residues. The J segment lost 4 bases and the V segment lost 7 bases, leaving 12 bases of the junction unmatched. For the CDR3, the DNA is TGTGCCAGTACCTCGGACAGGCAGGCTTCCTATGGCTACACCTTC. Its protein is CASTSDRQASYGYTF.

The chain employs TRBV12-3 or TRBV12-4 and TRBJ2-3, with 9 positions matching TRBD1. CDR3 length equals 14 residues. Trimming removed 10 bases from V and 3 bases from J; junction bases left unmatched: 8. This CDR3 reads CATQDRGRTDTQYF. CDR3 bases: TGTGCCACGCAGGACAGGGGAAGGACAGATACGCAGTATTTT.